This T cell receptor (beta chain) was identified during a study of T cell clonality in common variable immunodeficiency. The study's findings and limits: In common variable immunodeficiency, TCR beta chains reportedly carried fewer deletions and N-nucleotide insertions. Shared TCRbeta clones were fewer between CVID subjects than controls. CVID patient heterogeneity limited repertoire-clinical complication correlations.

The repertoire was sequenced with immunoSEQ multiplex PCR; TCRdb's copy has only in-frame clones and lacks some. Listed for the sample are around 30,000 clones, none seen a single time. This CDR3 has 15 amino acids. The germline V gene has CDR1 KGHSH and CDR2 LQKENI. With V trimmed by 6 bases and J by 3 bases, 7 bases remained unmatched. Reduced serum IgG, IgA and/or IgM plus specific antibody deficiency defined CVID. CVID subjects were neither ill nor on immunomodulatory or immunosuppressive medication at sampling. Concerning this clone: The antigen is undetermined. The read terminates 3 residues before the CDR3 end, so the remaining end is supplied by the germline J gene.

The sequenced sample consisted of peripheral blood mononuclear cells. V usage is TRBV18 and J usage is TRBJ2-1; 8 positions match TRBD2. The sequence was collected from a human donor with common variable immunodeficiency. The part of the CDR3 DNA that was read is TGTGCCAGCTCGCACACTAGCGGATTCTACAATGAG. Protein product: CASSHTSGFYNE. In full, the CDR3 reads CASSHTSGFYNEQFF. The variable domain in full, with the rest retrieved from reference TRBV18 and TRBJ2-1, is NAGVMQNPRHLVRRRGQEARLRCSPMKGHSHVYWYRQLPEEGLKFMVYLQKENIIDESGMPKERFSAEFPKEGPSILRIQQVVRGDSAAYFCASSHTSGFYNEQFFGPGTRLTVL.